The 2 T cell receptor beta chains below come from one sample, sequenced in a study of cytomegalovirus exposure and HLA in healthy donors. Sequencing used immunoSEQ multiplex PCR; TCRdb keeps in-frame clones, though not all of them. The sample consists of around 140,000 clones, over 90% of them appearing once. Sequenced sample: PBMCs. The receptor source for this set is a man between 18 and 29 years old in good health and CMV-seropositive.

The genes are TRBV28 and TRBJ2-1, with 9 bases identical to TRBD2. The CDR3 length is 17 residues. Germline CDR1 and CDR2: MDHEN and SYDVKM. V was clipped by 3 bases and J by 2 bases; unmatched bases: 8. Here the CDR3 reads CASSFPLAGVTYNEQFF. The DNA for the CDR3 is TGTGCCAGCAGTTTCCCGTTAGCGGGAGTCACCTACAATGAGCAGTTCTTC.

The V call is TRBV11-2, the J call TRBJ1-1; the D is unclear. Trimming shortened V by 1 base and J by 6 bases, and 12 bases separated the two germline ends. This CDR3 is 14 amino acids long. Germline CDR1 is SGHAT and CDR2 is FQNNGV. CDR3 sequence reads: CASSLGSKLAEAFF. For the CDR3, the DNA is TGTGCCAGCAGCTTAGGGAGCAAATTAGCTGAAGCTTTCTTT.